This TCR beta chain was sequenced for a study of control samples from healthy donors and cancer patients. Clones were read by immunoSEQ multiplex PCR, and TCRdb kept only the in-frame ones, dropping some. The sample lists 85,000 to 90,000 clones, 70% to 90% occurring once. Trimming cost V 2 bases and J 5 bases; bases outside gene matches: 6. The CDR3 runs to 15 residues. In germline, CDR1 is SGHTA, CDR2 FQGNSA. The source of this sequence is a woman in her 50s with colorectal cancer. This chain uses TRBV7-2 with TRBJ2-3; 8 bases match TRBD2. Sequencing input: PBMCs. The CDR3 region is CASSLPGGQVDTQYF. The CDR3 DNA follows: TGTGCCAGCAGCTTACCGGGGGGGCAAGTAGATACGCAGTATTTT. Filled out from reference TRBV7-2 and TRBJ2-3, the complete variable domain reads GAGVSQSPSNKVTEKGKDVELRCDPISGHTALYWYRQSLGQGLEFLIYFQGNSAPDKSGLPSDRFSAERTGGSVSTLTIQRTQQEDSAVYLCASSLPGGQVDTQYFGPGTRLTVL.